This passage covers 4 T cell receptor beta chains from one sample sequenced in a study of CD8+CD57+ T cells in acquired aplastic anemia. For CDR3 and TCR beta VDJ profiling, genomic DNA was the template used. TCRdb fed the reads into MiXCR, producing one record per CDR3 protein. This sample yields fewer than 300,000 distinct CDR3 sequences, of which approximately 80% are seen a single time; about two fifths belongs to the top ten. Patients who underwent sequencing had shown CD8+CD57+ cell expansion by flow cytometry. Material for sequencing was sorted CD4+, CD8+, or CD8+CD57+ T cells (not recorded which) from PBMCs. The origin of the receptors is a human donor with aplastic anemia.

The V gene is TRBV19, the J gene TRBJ2-1; perhaps TRBD2 as D (5 bases). In germline, CDR1 is LNHDA, CDR2 SQIVND (reference sequence). Trimming stripped 1 base from V and 10 bases from J, with 17 bases between. CDR3 size: 15 residues. CDR3 in amino acids: CASSIASGAYKEQFF. The DNA for the CDR3 is TGTGCCAGTAGTATAGCGAGCGGAGCCTATAAGGAGCAGTTCTTC.

The chain recombines TRBV2 with TRBJ1-1; D gene unclear. This CDR3 has 15 residues. The V end was cut by 6 bases, the J end by 13 bases, with 27 bases between. The germline V gene has CDR1 SNHLY and CDR2 FYNNEI. The CDR3 loop reads CASSDDGTDTTYFFF. Written as DNA, the CDR3 is TGTGCCAGCAGCGATGATGGCACAGATACGACTTATTTTTTCTTT. Variable domain in full (rest from reference TRBV2 and TRBJ1-1): EPEVTQTPSHQVTQMGQEVILRCVPISNHLYFYWYRQILGQKVEFLVSFYNNEISEKSEIFDDQFSVERPDGSNFTLKIRSTKLEDSAMYFCASSDDGTDTTYFFFGQGTRLTVV.

This chain uses TRBV7-8 with TRBJ2-7, with D unclear. V gave up 2 bases and J gave up 4 bases, with 24 bases separating them. This CDR3 contains 18 residues. Germline values: CDR1 SGHVS, CDR2 FQNEAQ. The CDR3 spells CASSLHPDAKALPYEQYV. The CDR3 DNA reads TGTGCCAGCAGCTTACACCCCGACGCGAAAGCCCTTCCGTACGAGCAGTACGTC.

The rearrangement joins TRBV7-3 to TRBJ2-5; D ambiguous. Germline-derived CDR1 and CDR2 are SGHTA and FQGTGA. CDR3 length: 14 residues. The ends were cut back, 10 bases at V and 9 bases at J, with 24 bases in the middle. The CDR3 reads CATSTGSKPDAQYF. The CDR3 DNA is TGTGCCACCAGTACCGGCAGCAAGCCCGACGCCCAGTACTTC. Variable domain in full (rest from reference TRBV7-3 and TRBJ2-5): GAGVSQTPSNKVTEKGKYVELRCDPISGHTALYWYRQSLGQGPEFLIYFQGTGAADDSGLPNDRFFAVRPEGSVSTLKIQRTERGDSAVYLCATSTGSKPDAQYFGPGTRLLVL.